This T cell receptor (beta chain) came from a study of human T cells and chemical hapten exposure. Time point indicated: pre-sensitization, week 0. The treatment: therapeutic diphenylcyclopropenone sensitization with weekly scalp DPC. For this clonotype: Antigen: not known.

Study results and caveats: Expanded TCR counts at PT1 went up together with patch test score, a positive correlation.

CDR3 size: 14 residues. The ends were cut back, 1 base at V and 4 bases at J, with 8 bases in the middle. CDR1 and CDR2 from the germline V gene are KGHDR and SFDVKD. The library gave individual cDNA molecules unique molecular identifiers. From the RACE reads, TCRdb called clonotypes with MiXCR, one entry per CDR3 protein. The top ten hold 2.6% of the sample, which has 300,000 to 450,000 distinct CDR3 sequences, 4% to 6% seen once. Sequenced material: whole blood, taken in connection with sensitization to the hapten diphenylcyclopropenone (DPC). J is TRBJ2-3 and V is TRBV24-1; possibly TRBD1 or TRBD2 for D (5 bases each). This receptor was taken from a woman between 45 and 65 years old with alopecia areata. Some clones in this sample may be carry-over from other donors' samples. The CDR3 nucleotides read TGTGCCACCAGTGATTTTGGGACCGCAGATACGCAGTATTTT. Translation: CATSDFGTADTQYF.